The rows below give T cell receptor beta chains drawn from one sample of a study of blood T cell repertoires in COVID-19. The protocol was immunoSEQ multiplex PCR, while the TCRdb copy is restricted to in-frame clones and leaves out a portion. Of a few hundred thousand clones listed, about four fifths are singletons. Sequences were obtained from PBMCs or T cells enriched from blood (not recorded which). Source of these receptors: a woman aged 40 to 49 with acute COVID-19. The CDR3 runs from the conserved cysteine through the conserved F or W. D genes are given only for firm matches. Clone size is given for some rows only: seen once, a few or many times, or a class if the clone is expanded.

V gene	J gene	clone size	D gene	CDR3 DNA	CDR3 protein
TRBV12-3/TRBV12-4	TRBJ1-1	NA	NA	TGTGCCAGCAGTACTTACAGGAACCATGAAGCTTTCTTT	CASSTYRNHEAFF
TRBV5-1	TRBJ2-1	NA	TRBD2	TGCGCCAGCGGGGGGACTAGCGGAAACAATGAGCAGTTCTTC	CASGGTSGNNEQFF
TRBV18	TRBJ1-1	NA	NA	TGTGCCAGCTCCTCCGGTGGTTCAGGGGCTAACACTGAAGCTTTCTTT	CASSSGGSGANTEAFF
TRBV2	TRBJ1-5	NA	NA	TGTGCCAGCAGTGAAACTCAACAGCCCCAGCATTTT	CASSETQQPQHF
TRBV6-5	TRBJ1-3	few	NA	TGTGCCAGCCAGACAGGCTCTGGAAACACCATATATTTT	CASQTGSGNTIYF
TRBV6-5	TRBJ1-1	NA	TRBD1	TGTGCCAGCAGTTACTCGGGACAGTTTAGGAACACTGAAGCTTTCTTT	CASSYSGQFRNTEAFF
TRBV6-5	TRBJ2-7	NA	TRBD1	TGTGCCAGCAGGAGACAGGGGGCCTCCTACGAGCAGTACTTC	CASRRQGASYEQYF
TRBV6-2/TRBV6-3	TRBJ1-2	once	NA	TGTGCCAGCAGTCCCAGACTACTCAGGGGTGGCTACACCTTC	CASSPRLLRGGYTF
TRBV3-1/TRBV3-2	TRBJ1-1	NA	TRBD1	TGTGCCAGCAGCCCCACAGGGGCCATGAACACTGAAGCTTTCTTT	CASSPTGAMNTEAFF
TRBV3-1/TRBV3-2	TRBJ1-1	once	NA	TGTGCCAGCAGCCGAGCCGCAGGGAACACTGAAGCTTTCTTT	CASSRAAGNTEAFF
TRBV7-8	TRBJ2-3	NA	NA	TGTGCCAGCAGCTTGCTCGACACCCCTACGCAGTATTTT	CASSLLDTPTQYF
TRBV5-1	TRBJ1-1	NA	NA	TGCGCCAGCAGCCCGGTCGGGGGTGGGAACACTGAAGCTTTCTTT	CASSPVGGGNTEAFF
TRBV5-1	TRBJ1-1	NA	NA	TGCGCCAGCAGCTTGGGGCAGGGTGGCAACACTGAAGCTTTCTTT	CASSLGQGGNTEAFF
TRBV11-2	TRBJ2-3	NA	TRBD2	TGTGCCAGCCGACTAGCGGGGACTAGCACAGATACGCAGTATTTT	CASRLAGTSTDTQYF
TRBV4-1	TRBJ2-1	NA	TRBD2	TGCGCCAGCAGCCAAGAAGCGGGAGCTATGGGGAGGAATGAGCAGTTCTTC	CASSQEAGAMGRNEQFF
TRBV6-4	TRBJ2-1	NA	TRBD2	TGTGCCAGCAGTGAATTAGCGGGATCCTACAATGAGCAGTTCTTC	CASSELAGSYNEQFF
TRBV18	TRBJ2-6	NA	NA	TGTGCCAGCTCACCACCAGGGGTCGGGGCCAACGTCCTGACTTTC	CASSPPGVGANVLTF
TRBV7-8	TRBJ2-1	NA	TRBD2	TGTGCCAGCAGCTCGTCCCGGGGGGGCTATGAGCAGTTCTTC	CASSSSRGGYEQFF
TRBV30	TRBJ2-1	NA	NA	TGTGCCTGGAGTGGGGGAGGCTCCTACAATGAGCAGTTCTTC	CAWSGGGSYNEQFF
TRBV29-1	TRBJ2-3	NA	NA	TGCAGCGTTGAAAGGGGCAGGGATCGACCCCCCACAGATACGCAGTATTTT	CSVERGRDRPPTDTQYF
TRBV30	TRBJ1-2	NA	NA	TGTGCCTGGAGTAGAAGGGGCGTTTATGGCTACACCTTC	CAWSRRGVYGYTF
TRBV28	TRBJ1-1	NA	NA	TGTGCCAGCAGATGGGCAGGGAACACTGAAGCTTTCTTT	CASRWAGNTEAFF
TRBV6-1	TRBJ1-5	NA	NA	TGTGCCAGCAGTGAAAGAGGGTCAGGCTCTCAGCCCCAGCATTTT	CASSERGSGSQPQHF
TRBV20-1	TRBJ1-2	NA	NA	TGCAGTGCTAACAGAGAAGACACCTTC	CSANREDTF
TRBV7-8	TRBJ2-3	NA	NA	TGTGCCAGCAGCCACGGGGACATAAGCACAGATACGCAGTATTTT	CASSHGDISTDTQYF
TRBV5-1	TRBJ2-1	NA	NA	TGCGCCAGCAGCTTGGGGCCGAACAATGAGCAGTTCTTC	CASSLGPNNEQFF
TRBV7-2	TRBJ2-1	few	TRBD2	TGTGCCAGACCTCTCTCTAGCGGGAGGGGGCACGGAGGGCAGTTCTTC	CARPLSSGRGHGGQFF
TRBV4-1	TRBJ2-3	NA	TRBD2	TGCGCCAGCAGCCAAAGTACTAGCGGGGCCGGCACAGATACGCAGTATTTT	CASSQSTSGAGTDTQYF
TRBV5-1	TRBJ1-5	NA	NA	TGCGCCAGCAGCTTGGCCGGAGATCAGCCCCAGCATTTT	CASSLAGDQPQHF
TRBV7-9	TRBJ2-4	NA	TRBD1	TGTGCCAGCAGCTTGACAGGGGCTAGAGCCAAAAACATTCAGTACTTC	CASSLTGARAKNIQYF
TRBV7-2	TRBJ2-3	NA	TRBD2	TGTGCCAGCCTCTCCCAGCCGATCGCGGGGGGGCAAGATACGCAGTATTTT	CASLSQPIAGGQDTQYF
TRBV15	TRBJ1-4	NA	TRBD1	TGTGCCACCAGCAGAGATTACCCGGGACAGGGAACGCATGAAAAACTGTTTTTT	CATSRDYPGQGTHEKLFF
TRBV6-5	TRBJ1-6	NA	NA	TGTGCCAGCAGTTACGTAGGACGGGCGGGTTCACCCCTCCACTTT	CASSYVGRAGSPLHF
TRBV30	TRBJ1-5	NA	NA	TGTGCCTGGAGTGGAAACAGTATGGGCAATCAGCCCCAGCATTTT	CAWSGNSMGNQPQHF
TRBV3-1/TRBV3-2	TRBJ1-6	NA	NA	TGTGCCAGCAGCCTCCTTAATTCACCCCTCCACTTT	CASSLLNSPLHF
TRBV28	TRBJ1-1	NA	NA	TGTGCCAGCAGGACTCCATGGGGACTAGGGACTGAAGCTTTCTTT	CASRTPWGLGTEAFF
TRBV19	TRBJ2-1	few	TRBD2	TGTGCCAGTAGTATGGGGACTAGCTCCTACAATGAGCAGTTCTTC	CASSMGTSSYNEQFF
TRBV7-3	TRBJ2-2	NA	NA	TGTGCCAGCAGCTTAACTAGCAGCCGTGGCACCGGGGAGCTGTTTTTT	CASSLTSSRGTGELFF
TRBV10-1	TRBJ2-3	NA	NA	TGCGCCAGCAGTGAGTGGTCCCTTCAGGCAGATACGCAGTATTTT	CASSEWSLQADTQYF
TRBV2	TRBJ2-1	NA	NA	TGTGCCAGCAGTGACCAGGTAAATAAGTTCTTC	CASSDQVNKFF
TRBV5-3	TRBJ1-2	once	NA	TGTGCCGGATTCAGGGGTTCGGACTATGGCTACACCTTC	CAGFRGSDYGYTF
TRBV25-1	TRBJ1-1	NA	NA	TGTGCCAGCAGCCGGGACATTGAAGCTTTCTTT	CASSRDIEAFF
TRBV16	TRBJ2-1	NA	NA	TGTGCCAGCAGCCAAAAGCGGACTTCCTACAATGAGCAGTTCTTC	CASSQKRTSYNEQFF
TRBV6-2/TRBV6-3	TRBJ2-1	NA	TRBD2	TGTGCCAGCAGTTACTCCCTAGCGGGAGTCGGCTACAATGAGCAGTTCTTC	CASSYSLAGVGYNEQFF
TRBV5-5	TRBJ2-3	NA	TRBD1	TGTGCCAGCAGCCGACAGGGAATGACAGATACGCAGTATTTT	CASSRQGMTDTQYF
TRBV27	TRBJ2-2	NA	TRBD2	TGTGCCAGCAGTTTATCAGCGGGAGTTGAGTCTCACACCGGGGAGCTGTTTTTT	CASSLSAGVESHTGELFF
TRBV20-1	TRBJ2-3	NA	TRBD1	TGCAGTGCTAGTTCGGGGGGACAGGGAACAGATACGCAGTATTTT	CSASSGGQGTDTQYF
TRBV28	TRBJ1-1	NA	NA	TGTGCCAGCAGCGTTCAACCTCAGGGAGCTTTCTTT	CASSVQPQGAFF
TRBV28	TRBJ2-7	few	NA	TGTGCCAGCAGTCCATTGGGCGGGAACCGACACGAGCAGTACTTC	CASSPLGGNRHEQYF
TRBV7-9	TRBJ1-4	NA	TRBD1	TGTGCCAGCAGCTTAACGAGACAGGGGGTCGGAGAAAAACTGTTTTTT	CASSLTRQGVGEKLFF
TRBV3-1/TRBV3-2	TRBJ2-3	NA	TRBD2	TGTGCCAGCAGCCAAGATATTGGACTAGCGGGGCATACGCAGTATTTT	CASSQDIGLAGHTQYF
TRBV5-8	TRBJ1-3	NA	TRBD1	TGTGCCAGCAGCTTGGGGACAGGGTTTGGAAACACCATATATTTT	CASSLGTGFGNTIYF
TRBV7-9	TRBJ1-5	NA	NA	TGTGCCAGCAGCTTATCAAATCAGCCCCAGCATTTT	CASSLSNQPQHF